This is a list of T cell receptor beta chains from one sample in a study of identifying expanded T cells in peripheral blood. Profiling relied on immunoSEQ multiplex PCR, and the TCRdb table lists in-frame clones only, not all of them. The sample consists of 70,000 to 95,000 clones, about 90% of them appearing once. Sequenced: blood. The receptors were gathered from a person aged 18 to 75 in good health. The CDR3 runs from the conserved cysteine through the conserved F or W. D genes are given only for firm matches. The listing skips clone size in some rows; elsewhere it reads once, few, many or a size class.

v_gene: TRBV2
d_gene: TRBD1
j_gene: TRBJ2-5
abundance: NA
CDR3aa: CASSGTGQGPLKTQYF
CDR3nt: TGTGCCAGCAGTGGGACCGGACAGGGACCATTAAAGACCCAGTACTTC

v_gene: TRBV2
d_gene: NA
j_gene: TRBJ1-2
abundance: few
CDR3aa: CASSDRDAF
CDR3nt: TGTGCCAGCAGTGACCGGGACGCCTTC

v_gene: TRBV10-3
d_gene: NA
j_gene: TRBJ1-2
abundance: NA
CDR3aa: CAISEPGQLNYGYTF
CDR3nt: TGTGCCATCAGTGAACCCGGACAGCTCAACTATGGCTACACCTTC

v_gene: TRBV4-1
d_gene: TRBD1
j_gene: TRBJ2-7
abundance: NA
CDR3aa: CASSPSLQDRSYEQYF
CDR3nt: TGCGCCAGCAGCCCCTCTCTCCAGGACAGGAGTTACGAGCAGTACTTC

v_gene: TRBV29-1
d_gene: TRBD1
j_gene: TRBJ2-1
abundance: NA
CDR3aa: CSLSLGTGPNEQFF
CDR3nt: TGCAGCCTTTCTCTTGGGACAGGTCCCAATGAGCAGTTCTTC

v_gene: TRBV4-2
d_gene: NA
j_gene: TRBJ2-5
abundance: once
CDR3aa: CASSGGETQYF
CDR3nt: TGTGCCAGCAGCGGGGGGGAGACCCAGTACTTC

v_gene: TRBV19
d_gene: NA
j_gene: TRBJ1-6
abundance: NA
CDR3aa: CASRSTGPDNSPLHF
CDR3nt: TGTGCCAGTAGATCGACAGGACCCGATAATTCACCCCTCCACTTT

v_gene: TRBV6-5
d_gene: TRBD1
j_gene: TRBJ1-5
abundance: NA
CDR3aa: CASRTGEHQPQHF
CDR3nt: TGTGCCAGTCGGACAGGGGAACATCAGCCCCAGCATTTT

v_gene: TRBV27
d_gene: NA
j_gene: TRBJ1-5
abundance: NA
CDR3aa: CASSLSINQPQHF
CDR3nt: TGTGCCAGCAGTTTATCGATCAATCAGCCCCAGCATTTT

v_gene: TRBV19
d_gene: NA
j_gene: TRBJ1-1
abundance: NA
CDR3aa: CASSGQVHTEAFF
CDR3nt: TGTGCCAGTAGTGGTCAGGTTCACACTGAAGCTTTCTTT

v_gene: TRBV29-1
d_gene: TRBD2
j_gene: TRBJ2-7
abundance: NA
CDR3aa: CSVGLAGAVHEQYF
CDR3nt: TGCAGCGTTGGGCTAGCGGGAGCAGTACACGAGCAGTACTTC

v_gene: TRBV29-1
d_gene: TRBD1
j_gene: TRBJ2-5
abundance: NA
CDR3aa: CSVGQGKETQYF
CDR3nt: TGCAGCGTGGGACAGGGCAAAGAGACCCAGTACTTC

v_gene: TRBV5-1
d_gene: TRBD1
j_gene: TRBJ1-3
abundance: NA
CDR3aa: CASSLGTGGSSDTIYF
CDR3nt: TGCGCCAGCAGCTTGGGGACAGGGGGCTCTTCAGACACCATATATTTT

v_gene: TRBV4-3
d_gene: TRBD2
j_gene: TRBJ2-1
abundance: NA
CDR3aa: CASSRRTSGVDGQFF
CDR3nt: TGCGCCAGCAGCCGTCGGACTAGCGGGGTGGACGGGCAGTTCTTC

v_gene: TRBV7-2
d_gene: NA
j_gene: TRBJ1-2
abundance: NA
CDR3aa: CASSLGQSSYGYTF
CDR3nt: TGTGCCAGCAGCTTAGGACAGAGTTCCTATGGCTACACCTTC

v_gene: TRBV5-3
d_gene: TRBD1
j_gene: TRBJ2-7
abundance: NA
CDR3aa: CARSPGQGEQYF
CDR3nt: TGTGCCAGAAGCCCGGGACAGGGCGAGCAGTACTTC

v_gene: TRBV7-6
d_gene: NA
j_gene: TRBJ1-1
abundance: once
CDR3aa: CASSQGWQGRAEAFF
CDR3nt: TGTGCCAGCAGCCAGGGGTGGCAGGGTCGGGCTGAAGCTTTCTTT

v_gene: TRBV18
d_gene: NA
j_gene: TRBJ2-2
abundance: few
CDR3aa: CASSPQAARTYTGELFF
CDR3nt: TGTGCCAGCTCACCACAAGCCGCGCGGACCTACACCGGGGAGCTGTTTTTT

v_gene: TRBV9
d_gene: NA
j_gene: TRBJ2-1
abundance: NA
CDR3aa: CASSFRPIPNYNEQFF
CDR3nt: TGTGCCAGCAGCTTCCGGCCCATACCCAATTACAATGAGCAGTTCTTC

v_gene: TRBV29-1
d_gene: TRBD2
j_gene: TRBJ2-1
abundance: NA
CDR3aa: CSGGLARTREQFF
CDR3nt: TGCAGCGGAGGACTAGCGAGGACGCGTGAGCAGTTCTTC

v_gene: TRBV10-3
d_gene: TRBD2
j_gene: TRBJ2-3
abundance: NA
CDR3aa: CAISGTSGIGGTQYF
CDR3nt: TGTGCCATCAGTGGGACTAGCGGGATTGGCGGTACGCAGTATTTT

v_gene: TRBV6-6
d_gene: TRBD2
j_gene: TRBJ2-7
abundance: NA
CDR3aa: CASSSRTSGSNEQYF
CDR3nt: TGTGCCAGCAGTTCCCGGACTAGCGGGAGTAACGAGCAGTACTTC

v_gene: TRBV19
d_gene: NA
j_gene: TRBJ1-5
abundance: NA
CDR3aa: CASSISTGQSNQPQHF
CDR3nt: TGTGCCAGTAGTATAAGCACAGGGCAGAGCAATCAGCCCCAGCATTTT

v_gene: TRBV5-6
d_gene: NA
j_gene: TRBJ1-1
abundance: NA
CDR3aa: CASSLGLRGTEAFF
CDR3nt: TGTGCCAGCAGCTTGGGATTGCGAGGCACTGAAGCTTTCTTT

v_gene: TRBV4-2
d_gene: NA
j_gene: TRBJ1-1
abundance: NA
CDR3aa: CASSQTGMNTEAFF
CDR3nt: TGTGCCAGCAGCCAGACAGGAATGAACACTGAAGCTTTCTTT

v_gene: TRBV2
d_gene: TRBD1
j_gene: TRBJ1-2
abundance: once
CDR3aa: CASSEGRDRDGYTF
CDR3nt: TGTGCCAGCAGTGAAGGTCGGGACAGGGATGGCTACACCTTC

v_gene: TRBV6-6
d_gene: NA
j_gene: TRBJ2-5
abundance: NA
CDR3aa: CASTWGVGETQYF
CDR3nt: TGTGCCAGCACGTGGGGGGTGGGGGAGACCCAGTACTTC

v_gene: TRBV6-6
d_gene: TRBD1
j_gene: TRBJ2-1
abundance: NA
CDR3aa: CASSPGQGSGEQFF
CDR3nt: TGTGCCAGCAGTCCCGGACAGGGGTCAGGTGAGCAGTTCTTC

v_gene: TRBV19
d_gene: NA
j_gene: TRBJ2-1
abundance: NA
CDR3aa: CASSIGYNEQFF
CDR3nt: TGTGCCAGTAGTATCGGATACAATGAGCAGTTCTTC